The sequence of this T cell receptor beta chain was determined in a study of blood T cell repertoires in COVID-19. On the study more broadly: PBMCs, B-cell-depleted T cells, or T cells provided the cDNA or gDNA that made up the material.

The repertoire was sequenced with immunoSEQ multiplex PCR; TCRdb's copy has only in-frame clones and lacks some. The sample lists approximately 300,000 clones; 85% to 90% were seen once. Living in roughly 23 US areas, the participants were between 18 and 89 years of age. Which cohort a participant joined came from the clinical history participants gave. For recovered donors of Cohort 3, there were two negative PCRs, clearance, or symptom resolution. This CDR3 has 15 amino acids. Germline CDR1 SGDLS, CDR2 YYNGEE. The germline V and J ends were trimmed by 4 bases and 0 bases, with 14 bases remaining between them.

The specimen was PBMCs or T cells enriched from blood (not recorded which). The TCR was taken from a woman younger than 30 who had recovered from COVID-19. The chain couples TRBV9 to TRBJ2-7, with a tentative D call TRBD2 (6 bases). The CDR3: CASSTGDGSSYEQYF. The CDR3 coding sequence is TGTGCCAGCAGCACCGGGGACGGGAGCTCCTACGAGCAGTACTTC.